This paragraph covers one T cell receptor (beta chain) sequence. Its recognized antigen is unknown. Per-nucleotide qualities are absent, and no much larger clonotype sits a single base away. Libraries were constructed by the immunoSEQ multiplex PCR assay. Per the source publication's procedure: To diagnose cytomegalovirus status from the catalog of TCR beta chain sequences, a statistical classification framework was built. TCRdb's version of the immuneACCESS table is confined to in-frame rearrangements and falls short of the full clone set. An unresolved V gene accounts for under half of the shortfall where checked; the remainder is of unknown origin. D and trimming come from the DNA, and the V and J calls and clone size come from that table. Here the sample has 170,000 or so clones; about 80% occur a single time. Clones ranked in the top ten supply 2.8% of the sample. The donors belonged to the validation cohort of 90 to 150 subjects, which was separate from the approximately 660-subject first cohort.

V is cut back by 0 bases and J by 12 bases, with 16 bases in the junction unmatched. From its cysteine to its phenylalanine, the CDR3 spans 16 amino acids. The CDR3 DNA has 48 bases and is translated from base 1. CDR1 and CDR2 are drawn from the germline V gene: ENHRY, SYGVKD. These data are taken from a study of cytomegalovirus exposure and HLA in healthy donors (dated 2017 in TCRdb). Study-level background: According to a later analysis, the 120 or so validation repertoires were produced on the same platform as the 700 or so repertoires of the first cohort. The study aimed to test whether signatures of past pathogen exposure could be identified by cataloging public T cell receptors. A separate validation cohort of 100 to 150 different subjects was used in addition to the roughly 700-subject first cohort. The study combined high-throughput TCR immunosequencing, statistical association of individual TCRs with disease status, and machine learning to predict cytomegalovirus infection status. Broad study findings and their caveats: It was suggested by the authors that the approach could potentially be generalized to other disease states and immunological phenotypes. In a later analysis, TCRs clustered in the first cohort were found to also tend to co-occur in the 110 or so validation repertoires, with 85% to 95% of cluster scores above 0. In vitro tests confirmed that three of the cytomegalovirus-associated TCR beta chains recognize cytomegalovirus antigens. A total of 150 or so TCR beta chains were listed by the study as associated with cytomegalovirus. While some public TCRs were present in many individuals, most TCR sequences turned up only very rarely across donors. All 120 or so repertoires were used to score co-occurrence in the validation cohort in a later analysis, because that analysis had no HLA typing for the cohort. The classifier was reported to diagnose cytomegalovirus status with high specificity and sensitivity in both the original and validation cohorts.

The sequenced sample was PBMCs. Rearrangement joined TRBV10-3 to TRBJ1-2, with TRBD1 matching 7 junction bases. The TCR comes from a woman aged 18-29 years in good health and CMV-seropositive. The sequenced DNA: TGTGCCATCAGTGAGTCGATCAGCACAGGGCGCAGGGGGGACACCTTC. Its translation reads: CAISESISTGRRGDTF.